One sample yielded the 15 T cell receptor beta chains listed below, sequenced in a study of T cells in localized non-small cell lung cancer. TCRdb's table, derived via immunoSEQ multiplex PCR, lists solely in-frame clones and lacks some. This sample yields around 20,000 clones, of which over 80% are seen a single time; less than 3% belongs to the top ten. Here the sequenced sample was peripheral blood, taken before any cancer treatment. The receptor set was obtained from a woman aged 35-75 years with stage I lung adenocarcinoma.

CDR3 amino acids: CASSNPGTGNYGYTF. The CDR3, as DNA: TGTGCCAGTAGCAACCCTGGGACAGGGAACTATGGCTACACCTTC. V is TRBV19 and J is TRBJ1-2; TRBD1 matches 9 bases. The germline V gene has CDR1 LNHDA and CDR2 SQIVND (reference sequence). The length of the CDR3 is 15 residues. The junction had 7 bases not matched to a gene; V was cut back by 6 bases and J by 2 bases.

The V gene is TRBV7-2, the J gene TRBJ2-7; 7 nucleotides match TRBD1. The CDR3 extends over 16 amino acids. With V trimmed by 4 bases and J by 0 bases, 9 bases remained unmatched. Germline CDR1 SGHTA, CDR2 FQGNSA. The CDR3 DNA reads TGTGCCAGCAGCTCATTGACCGGGACAGCCTCCTACGAGCAGTACTTC. It encodes CASSSLTGTASYEQYF.

The V gene is TRBV10-1, the J gene TRBJ1-1; possible D gene TRBD1, 5 bases. V was cut by 11 bases and J by 7 bases, with 11 bases left in between. The CDR3 runs 10 residues. Germline-derived CDR1 and CDR2 are WNHNN and SYGVQD (reference sequence). This chain's CDR3 is CAGGGIEAFF. CDR3 bases: TGCGCCGGCGGGGGGATTGAAGCTTTCTTT.

The chain recombines TRBV7-3 with TRBJ2-5; D is ambiguous. CDR3 length: 15 residues. The germline V gene encodes CDR1 SGHTA and CDR2 FQGTGA. Between the trimmed V and J ends, which lost 5 bases and 4 bases, there was a span of 17 bases. The CDR3 bases are TGTGCCAGCAGCCCCCAACGACAAGTGGGAGAGACCCAGTACTTC. Translated: CASSPQRQVGETQYF.

This clone was seen only once. The chain couples TRBV2 to TRBJ1-2; D is undetermined. Germline V gene lookup returns CDR1 SNHLY and CDR2 FYNNEI. This CDR3 has 12 amino acids. The V end was cut by 0 bases, the J end by 8 bases, with 7 bases between. CDR3 coding DNA: TGTGCCAGCAGTGAAGCGTTGGGAGGCTACACCTTC. Its protein product is CASSEALGGYTF.

This clone appeared a single time. The chain has TRBV6-5 and TRBJ1-6, with D tentatively TRBD1 (6 bases). The CDR3 totals 16 residues. V lost 4 bases and J 5 bases, leaving 15 bases between the germline ends. Per the germline V gene, CDR1 is MNHEY and CDR2 is SVGAGI. The CDR3 DNA reads TGTGCCAGCAGTTTACAGGGTGCGGGTGATAATTCACCCCTCCACTTT. Protein sequence: CASSLQGAGDNSPLHF.

The chain recombines TRBV14 with TRBJ2-7, with 8 bases lining up with TRBD2. Germline CDR1 reads SGHDN; CDR2 reads FVKESK. After removal of 4 bases from V and 7 bases from J, the junction contained 6 bases not matched to a gene. The CDR3 has 13 residues. The CDR3 here is CASSPGRVGEQYF. The CDR3 DNA follows: TGTGCCAGCAGCCCCGGGAGGGTCGGAGAGCAGTACTTC.

V is TRBV11-3 and J is TRBJ1-6; D perhaps matches TRBD1 (5 bases). With 5 bases removed from V and 1 base from J, the gap between germline ends came to 9 bases. The germline V gene encodes CDR1 SGHNT and CDR2 YENEEA. This CDR3 comprises 15 residues. The CDR3 region has the DNA TGTGCCAGCAGCATGGACATTTCCTATAATTCACCCCTCCACTTT. Translation: CASSMDISYNSPLHF. Looking up the rest from reference TRBV11-3 and TRBJ1-6 gives the full variable domain: EAGVVQSPRYKIIEKKQPVAFWCNPISGHNTLYWYLQNLGQGPELLIRYENEEAVDDSQLPKDRFSAERLKGVDSTLKIQPAELGDSAVYLCASSMDISYNSPLHFGNGTRLTVT.

The J gene is TRBJ2-3, the V gene TRBV5-4; 9 positions match TRBD1. The CDR3 runs 15 residues. The V gene end was trimmed by 4 bases and the J gene end by 0 bases; junction bases not matched to a gene: 3. Germline V lookup: CDR1 SGHNT, CDR2 YYREEE (reference sequence). The CDR3 nucleotides are TGTGCCAGCAGCAAACAGGGGGCTAGCACAGATACGCAGTATTTT. As protein: CASSKQGASTDTQYF.

This clone is deemed large. The chain uses TRBV6-1 and TRBJ1-1, with D uncertain. The germline V gene has CDR1 MNHNS and CDR2 SASEGT. The CDR3 has 10 amino acids. V lost 10 bases and J 6 bases, leaving 9 bases between the germline ends. CDR3 nucleotides: TGTGCCACCCTGAAGGCTGAAGCTTTCTTT. This encodes CATLKAEAFF.

The chain employs TRBV11-3 and TRBJ1-2; a weak D match, TRBD1 (5 bases). The V gene lost 3 bases and the J gene lost 8 bases, with 16 bases spanning the gap. Germline CDR1 reads SGHNT; CDR2 reads YENEEA. The CDR3 sequence is 14 residues long. CDR3 DNA sequence: TGTGCCAGCAGCTTGGCCCGGGACGCTGGGGGCTACACCTTC. Translated: CASSLARDAGGYTF.

The chain couples TRBV9 to TRBJ1-1; no clear D gene. The CDR3 is 13 residues long. V lost 3 bases to trimming and J lost 1 base, with 7 bases between them. Germline V gene lookup returns CDR1 SGDLS and CDR2 YYNGEE. CDR3 loop: CASSATSNTEAFF. The CDR3 DNA sequence: TGTGCCAGCAGCGCGACCTCGAACACTGAAGCTTTCTTT.

The chain carries TRBV5-4 and TRBJ2-1, with 11 bases identical to TRBD1. Germline V gene data show CDR1 as SGHNT and CDR2 as YYREEE (reference sequence). This CDR3 has 15 amino acids. V shed 3 bases and J 4 bases; nucleotides not matched to a gene: 3. CDR3: CASSWTGGVYNEQFF. The CDR3 region has the DNA TGTGCCAGCAGCTGGACAGGGGGCGTTTACAATGAGCAGTTCTTC.

The chain couples TRBV5-6 to TRBJ1-2; maybe TRBD1 (5 bases). Germline-derived CDR1 and CDR2 are SGHDT and YYEEEE. Trimming took 3 bases from V and 8 from J, leaving 14 bases between them. The CDR3 extends over 13 amino acids. CDR3 protein: CASSWGVGGGYTF. The CDR3 coding sequence is TGTGCCAGCAGCTGGGGGGTAGGTGGAGGCTACACCTTC. Complete variable domain (other parts from reference TRBV5-6 and TRBJ1-2): DAGVTQSPTHLIKTRGQQVTLRCSPKSGHDTVSWYQQALGQGPQFIFQYYEEEERQRGNFPDRFSGHQFPNYSSELNVNALLLGDSALYLCASSWGVGGGYTFGSGTRLTVV.

The chain has TRBV5-1 and TRBJ2-1; D is possibly TRBD2 (6 bases). In germline, CDR1 is SGHRS, CDR2 YFSETQ. V lost 6 bases to trimming and J lost 4 bases, with 20 bases between them. The CDR3 runs 16 residues. The CDR3 region is CASTIDPGTLYNEQFF. The CDR3 DNA sequence: TGCGCCAGCACAATCGACCCGGGGACTTTATACAATGAGCAGTTCTTC.